This T cell receptor beta chain was sequenced in a study of type 1 regulatory T cells (dated by TCRdb to the early 2020s). Concerning the study at large: The study characterized an in vitro protocol that generated a Tr1-enriched, alloantigen-specific CD4 T cell product named T-allo10. T-allo10 was under clinical evaluation in patients with hematological malignancies receiving allogeneic hematopoietic stem cell transplantation. The study at large found these results: Tr1 cells showed a more restricted TCR repertoire than non-Tr1 cells, which the study interpreted as alloantigen-induced clonal expansion.

Taken from cysteine to phenylalanine, the CDR3 has 16 residues. Only the CDR3 region is kept as DNA, spanning 48 bases read in frame from base 1. Via the germline V gene (reference sequence), CDR1 is DFQATT and CDR2 SNEGSKA. V is trimmed back by 4 bases and J by 13 bases, and the junction contains 14 bases that no gene match accounts for. This clonotype has a single count. The antigen it recognizes is unknown. Since a much larger clone is just one base distant, this may be a read error. Reads for this sample came from an Illumina MiSeq. TCRdb trimmed the raw reads at Q25, called clones with MiXCR and kept productive beta chains. Identical CDR3 protein sequences are pooled into one entry, listed with their most common genes and DNA. The sample yields approximately 42,000 distinct CDR3 sequences; about 12% were counted once. Around 8% of the sample is taken by the ten largest.

This receptor chain uses TRBV20-1 and TRBJ2-1; 15 central bases correspond to TRBD2. This receptor was taken from a human donor in good health. The specimen sequenced was cultured non-Tr1 T cells, either the whole culture or a sorted T cell fraction (not recorded which). In the paper's terms, the cell subset or site label means: non-Tr1 population from the T-allo10 product. CDR3 sequence: CSAKPRTSGRVGDQFF. The DNA sequence follows: TGCAGTGCTAAGCCAAGGACTAGCGGGAGGGTCGGGGATCAGTTCTTC.